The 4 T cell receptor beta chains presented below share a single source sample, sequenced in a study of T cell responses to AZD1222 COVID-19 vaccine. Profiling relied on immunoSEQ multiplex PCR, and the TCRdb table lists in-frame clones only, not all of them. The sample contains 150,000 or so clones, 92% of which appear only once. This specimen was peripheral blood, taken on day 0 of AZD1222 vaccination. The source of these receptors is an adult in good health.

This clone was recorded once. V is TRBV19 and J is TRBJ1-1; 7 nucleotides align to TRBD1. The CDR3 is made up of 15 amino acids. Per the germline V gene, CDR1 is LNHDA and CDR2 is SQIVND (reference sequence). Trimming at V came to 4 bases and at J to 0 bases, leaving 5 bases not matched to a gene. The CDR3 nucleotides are TGTGCCAGTAGTACCCGACAGGGAATGAACACTGAAGCTTTCTTT. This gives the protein CASSTRQGMNTEAFF. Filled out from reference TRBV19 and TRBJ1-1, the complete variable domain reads DGGITQSPKYLFRKEGQNVTLSCEQNLNHDAMYWYRQDPGQGLRLIYYSQIVNDFQKGDIAEGYSVSREKKESFPLTVTSAQKNPTAFYLCASSTRQGMNTEAFFGQGTRLTVV.

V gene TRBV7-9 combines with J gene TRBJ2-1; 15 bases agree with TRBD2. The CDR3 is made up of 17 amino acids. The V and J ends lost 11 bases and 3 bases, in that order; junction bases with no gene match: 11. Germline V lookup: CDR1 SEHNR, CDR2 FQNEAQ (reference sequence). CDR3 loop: CAGRGLAGGGYYNEQFF. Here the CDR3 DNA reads TGTGCCGGGAGGGGACTAGCGGGAGGAGGGTACTACAATGAGCAGTTCTTC.

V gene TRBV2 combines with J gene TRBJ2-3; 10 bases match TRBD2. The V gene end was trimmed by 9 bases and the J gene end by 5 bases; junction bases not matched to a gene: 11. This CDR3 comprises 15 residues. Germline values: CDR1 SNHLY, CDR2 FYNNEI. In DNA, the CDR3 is TGTGCCAGTCTTCCCGGGACTAGCGTATTAGATACGCAGTATTTT. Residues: CASLPGTSVLDTQYF.

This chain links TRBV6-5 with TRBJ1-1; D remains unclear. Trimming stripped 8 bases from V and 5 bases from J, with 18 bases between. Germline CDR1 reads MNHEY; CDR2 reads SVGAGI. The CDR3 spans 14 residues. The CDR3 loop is CASGRDPARTEAFF. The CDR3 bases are TGTGCCAGCGGGAGAGATCCGGCCAGGACTGAAGCTTTCTTT.